The next 2 T cell receptor beta chains were all read from a single sample in a study of shared clonotypes between healthy human individuals. The protocol was immunoSEQ multiplex PCR, while the TCRdb copy is restricted to in-frame clones and leaves out a portion. The table has around 1.9 million clones, about 92% seen once. The naive CD8 population came from CD45RO-negative cells selected for CCR7, without terminally differentiated effector memory CD45RA+ cells. Source material: naive CD8+ T cells from PBMCs. The source of these receptors is a man between 18 and 35 years old in good health. Some clones in this sample may be carry-over from other donors' samples.

The chain uses TRBV9 and TRBJ2-1; perhaps D is TRBD1 or TRBD2 (5 bases each). Trimming left V 0 bases short and J 5 bases short, with 15 bases between. The germline V gene has CDR1 SGDLS and CDR2 YYNGEE. CDR3 length: 16 residues. CDR3 in DNA: TGTGCCAGCAGCGTAGACCCCCGGGGACCCAACAATGAGCAGTTCTTC. Translated: CASSVDPRGPNNEQFF.

CDR3 loop: CASLDGLREKLFF. CDR3 bases: TGTGCCAGCCTGGACGGGTTGAGGGAAAAACTGTTTTTT. This sequence joins TRBV6-1 and TRBJ1-4, with no clear D. Trimming took 8 bases from V and 8 from J, leaving 15 bases between them. Germline V lookup: CDR1 MNHNS, CDR2 SASEGT. This CDR3 has 13 residues.